The source of this T cell receptor beta chain is a study of tumor-infiltrating lymphocytes in primary liver carcinoma. The source of the blood RNA was unsorted whole blood, and germline DNA was extracted as well. Roughly 4 milliliters of peripheral blood were drawn preoperatively. Germline V gene lookup returns CDR1 GTSNPN and CDR2 SVGIG (reference sequence). The CDR3 runs to 12 residues. V lost 3 bases to trimming and J lost 12 bases, with 15 bases between them. Priming with a constant-region primer yielded TCR beta cDNA from around 540 ng total RNA. Modified slightly, ARM-PCR produced TCR beta libraries over three nested multiplex PCR rounds. Forward primers for TRBV1-TRBV30 and a C-beta reverse primer served the first two PCR rounds, at around 9 cycles each. TCRdb re-analysed the multiplex PCR reads in MiXCR, keeping a single row per CDR3 protein. This sample yields about 200,000 distinct CDR3 sequences, of which approximately 64% are seen a single time; roughly 7% belongs to the top ten.

This chain joins TRBV30 and TRBJ2-1, with D uncertain. Source material: peripheral blood. This receptor was obtained from a woman in her fifties or sixties with primary liver carcinoma and hepatitis B virus infection. CDR3 sequence reads: CAWSMDALGQFF. The CDR3 bases are TGTGCCTGGAGCATGGACGCCTTGGGGCAGTTCTTC.